The rows below give T cell receptor beta chains drawn from one sample of a study of T-cell memory formation after mild COVID-19. TCRdb passed the 5' RACE reads through MiXCR, listing each CDR3 protein once. The profile shows roughly 190,000 distinct CDR3 sequences, under 12% of them singletons. The specimen sequenced was PBMCs or a T cell subset sorted from them (not recorded which). These receptors all come from a man between 18 and 35 years old who had mild COVID-19 (a few samples of this study predate the infection). Cell type and time point are not known. Each CDR3 is given without its conserved first and last residue. The D gene is left open where the match is weak. Not every row has a clone size; where given, it reads once, few, many or a size class.

14	-	TRBD2	TRBV5-1	TRBJ2-1	ASSPSGAGGRREQF
13	few	TRBD1	TRBV6-6	TRBJ2-7	ASSTTGGLIYEQY
15	-	TRBD2	TRBV11-2	TRBJ2-5	ASSPGTSGGLQETQY
11	few	-	TRBV7-9	TRBJ1-6	ASVEDRNSPLH
12	-	TRBD1	TRBV5-1	TRBJ1-1	ASSLEGQRTEAF
11	many	-	TRBV5-4	TRBJ2-5	ASSAGEQETQY
13	few	-	TRBV7-2	TRBJ1-4	ASSRYPGGLEKLF
13	many	TRBD1	TRBV9	TRBJ2-2	ASSVSDRVTGELF
13	-	-	TRBV7-2	TRBJ2-3	ASSLDPGGGDTQY
13	-	-	TRBV20-1	TRBJ2-5	SARDPDSYQETQY
15	few	-	TRBV19	TRBJ2-1	ASSIELGVGGSNEQF
15	-	TRBD2	TRBV4-3	TRBJ2-5	ASSHGLAGGGMETQY
12	-	TRBD2	TRBV12-3/TRBV12-4	TRBJ2-7	ASSWTSGGPEQY
14	-	-	TRBV4-3	TRBJ1-1	ASSQVLGGSGTEAF
12	-	-	TRBV15	TRBJ2-1	ATERNKVDNEQF
12	-	TRBD1	TRBV29-1	TRBJ1-5	SVFGQVSNQPQH
15	many	-	TRBV7-2	TRBJ1-1	ASSLGTRGRRKTEAF
10	few	-	TRBV11-2	TRBJ1-1	ASSSNDYGAF
12	-	-	TRBV7-9	TRBJ1-2	ASSLPPLNYGYT
13	-	TRBD1	TRBV7-8	TRBJ2-3	ASSLVGDRADTQY
11	few	-	TRBV5-1	TRBJ1-1	ASRGDYNTEAF
15	many	-	TRBV30	TRBJ2-6	AWSESLITSGANVLT
12	-	-	TRBV6-2/TRBV6-3	TRBJ1-1	ASIYVSGGTEAF
13	many	TRBD1	TRBV10-3	TRBJ1-2	AISGTGGLSYGYT
14	-	TRBD1	TRBV7-2	TRBJ2-7	ASSLARTGIGYEQY
13	-	TRBD1	TRBV29-1	TRBJ2-6	SFRDRDSGANVLT